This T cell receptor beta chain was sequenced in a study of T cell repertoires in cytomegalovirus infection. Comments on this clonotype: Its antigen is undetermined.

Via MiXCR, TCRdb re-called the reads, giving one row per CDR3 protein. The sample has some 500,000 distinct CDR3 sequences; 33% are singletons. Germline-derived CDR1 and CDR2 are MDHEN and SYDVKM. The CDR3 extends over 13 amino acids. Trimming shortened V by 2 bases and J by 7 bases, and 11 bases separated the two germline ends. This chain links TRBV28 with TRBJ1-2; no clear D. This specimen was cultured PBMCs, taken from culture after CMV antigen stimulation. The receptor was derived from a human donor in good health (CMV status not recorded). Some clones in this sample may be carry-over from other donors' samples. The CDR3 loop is CASSLGGRAGYTF. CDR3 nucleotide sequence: TGTGCCAGCAGTTTAGGAGGTCGGGCTGGCTACACCTTC.